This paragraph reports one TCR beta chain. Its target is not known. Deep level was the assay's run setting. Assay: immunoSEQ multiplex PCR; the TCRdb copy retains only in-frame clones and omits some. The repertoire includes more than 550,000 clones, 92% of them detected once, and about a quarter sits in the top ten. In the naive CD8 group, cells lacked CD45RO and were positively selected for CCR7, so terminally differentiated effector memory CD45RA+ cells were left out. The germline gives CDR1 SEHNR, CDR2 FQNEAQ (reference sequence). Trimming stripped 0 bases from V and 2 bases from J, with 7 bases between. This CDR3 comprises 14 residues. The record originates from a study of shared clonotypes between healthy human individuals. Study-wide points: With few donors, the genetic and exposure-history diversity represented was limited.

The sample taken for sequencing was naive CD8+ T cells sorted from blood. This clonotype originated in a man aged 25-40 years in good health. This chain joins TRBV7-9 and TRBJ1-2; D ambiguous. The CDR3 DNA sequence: TGTGCCAGCAGCTTAGCACCCGACAACTATGGCTACACCTTC. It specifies CASSLAPDNYGYTF.